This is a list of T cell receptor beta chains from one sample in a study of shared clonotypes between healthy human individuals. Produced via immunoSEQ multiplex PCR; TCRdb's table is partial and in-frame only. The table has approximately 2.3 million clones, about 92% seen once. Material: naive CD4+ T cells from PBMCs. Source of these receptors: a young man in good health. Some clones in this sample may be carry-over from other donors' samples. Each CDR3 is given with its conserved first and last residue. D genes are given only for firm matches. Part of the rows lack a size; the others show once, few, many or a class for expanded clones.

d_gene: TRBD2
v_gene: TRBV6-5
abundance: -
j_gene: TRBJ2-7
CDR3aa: CASSYSGTGGYEQYF
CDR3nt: TGTGCCAGCAGTTACAGCGGGACGGGGGGGTACGAGCAGTACTTC

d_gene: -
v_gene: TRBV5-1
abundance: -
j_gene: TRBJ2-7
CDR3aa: CASSTNQGPYEQYF
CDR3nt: TGCGCCAGCAGCACTAACCAGGGTCCCTACGAGCAGTACTTC

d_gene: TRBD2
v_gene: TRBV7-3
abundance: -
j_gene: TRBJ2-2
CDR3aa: CASSLSPAGYTGELFF
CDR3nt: TGTGCCAGCAGCTTATCCCCAGCGGGATACACCGGGGAGCTGTTTTTT

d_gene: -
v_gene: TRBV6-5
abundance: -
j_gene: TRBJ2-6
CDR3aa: CASSRASRGANVLTF
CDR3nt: TGTGCCAGCAGCCGCGCATCGCGTGGGGCCAACGTCCTGACTTTC

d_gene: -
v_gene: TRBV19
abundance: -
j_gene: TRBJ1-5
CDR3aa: CASSIQVPTNQPQHF
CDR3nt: TGTGCCAGTAGTATACAGGTACCGACTAATCAGCCCCAGCATTTT

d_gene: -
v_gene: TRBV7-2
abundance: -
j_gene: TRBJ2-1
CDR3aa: CASSPQGTLPYNEQFF
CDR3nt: TGTGCCAGCAGCCCCCAGGGGACTCTTCCCTACAATGAGCAGTTCTTC

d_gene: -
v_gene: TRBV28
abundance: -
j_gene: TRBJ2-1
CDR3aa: CASLKGPGSYNEQFF
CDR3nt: TGTGCCAGTCTCAAAGGGCCTGGCTCCTACAATGAGCAGTTCTTC

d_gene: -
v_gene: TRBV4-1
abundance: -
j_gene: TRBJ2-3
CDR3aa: CASSRRTFTDTQYF
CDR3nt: TGCGCCAGCAGCCGAAGGACCTTCACAGATACGCAGTATTTT

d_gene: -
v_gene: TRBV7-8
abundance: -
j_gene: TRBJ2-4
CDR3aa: CASSPSLSLAKNIQYF
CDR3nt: TGTGCCAGCAGCCCCTCCCTGAGTTTAGCCAAAAACATTCAGTACTTC

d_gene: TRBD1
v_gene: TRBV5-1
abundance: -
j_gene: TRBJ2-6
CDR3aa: CASSLQGAISGANVLTF
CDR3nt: TGCGCCAGCAGCTTACAGGGGGCTATCTCTGGGGCCAACGTCCTGACTTTC

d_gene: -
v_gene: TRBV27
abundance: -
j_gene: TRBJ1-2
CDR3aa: CASSLQGSYGYTF
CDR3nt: TGTGCCAGCAGTTTACAGGGGTCCTATGGCTACACCTTC

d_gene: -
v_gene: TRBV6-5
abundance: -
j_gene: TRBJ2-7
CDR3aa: CASTTPSRQQYF
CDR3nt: TGTGCCAGCACCACCCCGAGCCGGCAGCAGTACTTC

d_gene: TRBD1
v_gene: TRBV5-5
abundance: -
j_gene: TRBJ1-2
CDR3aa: CASSQDRGYGYTF
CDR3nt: TGTGCCAGCAGCCAAGACAGGGGGTATGGCTACACCTTC

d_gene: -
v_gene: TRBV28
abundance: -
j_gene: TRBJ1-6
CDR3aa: CASSLSGSPLHF
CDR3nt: TGTGCCAGCAGTTTATCGGGTTCACCCCTCCACTTT

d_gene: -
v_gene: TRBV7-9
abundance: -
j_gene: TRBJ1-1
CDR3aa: CASSLRIQNTEAFF
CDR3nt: TGTGCCAGCAGCCTGAGGATACAGAACACTGAAGCTTTCTTT

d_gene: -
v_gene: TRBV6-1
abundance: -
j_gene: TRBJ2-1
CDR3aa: CASENYNEQFF
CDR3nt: TGTGCCAGCGAGAACTACAATGAGCAGTTCTTC

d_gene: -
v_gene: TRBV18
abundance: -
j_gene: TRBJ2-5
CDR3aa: CASSPARQLQETQYF
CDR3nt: TGTGCCAGCTCACCTGCCCGACAACTCCAAGAGACCCAGTACTTC

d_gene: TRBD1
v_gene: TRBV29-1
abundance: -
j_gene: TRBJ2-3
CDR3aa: CSVVLQGATDTQYF
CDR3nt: TGCAGCGTTGTGCTCCAGGGGGCCACAGATACGCAGTATTTT

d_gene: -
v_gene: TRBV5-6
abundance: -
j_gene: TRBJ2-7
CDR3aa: CASSSAASSYEQYF
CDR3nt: TGTGCCAGCAGCTCGGCAGCCTCCTCCTACGAGCAGTACTTC

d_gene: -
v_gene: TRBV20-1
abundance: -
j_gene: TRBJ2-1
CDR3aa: CSARDKDRQFF
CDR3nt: TGCAGTGCTAGGGATAAGGACAGGCAGTTCTTC

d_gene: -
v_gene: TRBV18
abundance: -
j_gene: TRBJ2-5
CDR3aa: CASSPRTLGQETQYF
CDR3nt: TGTGCCAGCTCACCCAGGACTCTCGGACAAGAGACCCAGTACTTC

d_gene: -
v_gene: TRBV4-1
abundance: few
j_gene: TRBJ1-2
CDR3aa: CASSRQDGYGYTF
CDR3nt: TGCGCCAGCAGCCGACAGGATGGCTATGGCTACACCTTC

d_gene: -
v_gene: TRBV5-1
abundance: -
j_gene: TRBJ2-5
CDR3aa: CASSLAAETQYF
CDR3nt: TGCGCCAGCAGCTTGGCCGCAGAGACCCAGTACTTC

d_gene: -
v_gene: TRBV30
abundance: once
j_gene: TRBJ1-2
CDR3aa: CAWSVYIHGYTF
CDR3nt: TGTGCCTGGAGTGTATATATACATGGCTACACCTTC

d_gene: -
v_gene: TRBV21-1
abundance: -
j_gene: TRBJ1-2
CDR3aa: CASTTRDKNYGYTF
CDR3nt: TGTGCCAGCACCACACGGGACAAAAACTATGGCTACACCTTC

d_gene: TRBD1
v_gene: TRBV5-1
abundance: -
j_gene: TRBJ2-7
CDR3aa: CASSFRRQGNEQYF
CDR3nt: TGCGCCAGCAGCTTTAGGAGACAGGGCAACGAGCAGTACTTC

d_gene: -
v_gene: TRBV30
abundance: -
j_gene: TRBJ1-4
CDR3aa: CAWSVPNREKLFF
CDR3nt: TGTGCCTGGAGTGTACCCAACCGGGAAAAACTGTTTTTT

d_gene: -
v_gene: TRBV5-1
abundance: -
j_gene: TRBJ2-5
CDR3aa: CASSVRVGETQYF
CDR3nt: TGCGCCAGCAGCGTCAGGGTAGGAGAGACCCAGTACTTC

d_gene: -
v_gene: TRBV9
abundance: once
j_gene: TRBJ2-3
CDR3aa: CASSGTYTDTQYF
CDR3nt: TGTGCCAGCAGCGGGACTTACACAGATACGCAGTATTTT

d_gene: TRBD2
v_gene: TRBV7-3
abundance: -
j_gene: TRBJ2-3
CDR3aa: CASSLASSGRYRGTDTQYF
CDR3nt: TGTGCCAGCAGCTTAGCGTCTAGCGGGCGCTACCGAGGCACAGATACGCAGTATTTT

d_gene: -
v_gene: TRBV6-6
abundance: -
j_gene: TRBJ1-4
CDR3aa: CASSYTNEKLFF
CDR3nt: TGTGCCAGCAGTTACACTAATGAAAAACTGTTTTTT

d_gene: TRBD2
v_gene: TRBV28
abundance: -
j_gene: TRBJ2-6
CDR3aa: CASSFSGYGANVLTF
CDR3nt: TGTGCCAGCAGTTTTAGCGGGTACGGGGCCAACGTCCTGACTTTC

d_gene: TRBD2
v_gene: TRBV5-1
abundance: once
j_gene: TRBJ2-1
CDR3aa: CASSLGLAGGNEQFF
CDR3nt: TGCGCCAGCAGCTTGGGGCTAGCGGGAGGTAATGAGCAGTTCTTC

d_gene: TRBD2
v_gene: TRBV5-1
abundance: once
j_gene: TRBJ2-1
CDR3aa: CASSGRLADSYNEQFF
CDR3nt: TGCGCCAGTTCCGGGAGACTAGCGGACTCCTACAATGAGCAGTTCTTC

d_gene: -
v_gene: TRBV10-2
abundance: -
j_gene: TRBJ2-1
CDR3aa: CASSDRGDEQFF
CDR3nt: TGCGCCAGCAGTGATAGGGGGGATGAGCAGTTCTTC

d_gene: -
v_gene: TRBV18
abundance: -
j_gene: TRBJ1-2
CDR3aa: CASSPYPTPDMGYTF
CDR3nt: TGTGCCAGCTCACCTTACCCGACACCCGATATGGGCTACACCTTC

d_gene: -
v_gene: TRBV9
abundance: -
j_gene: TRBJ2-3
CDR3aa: CASSDSVYTQYF
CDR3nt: TGTGCCAGCAGCGATAGCGTATATACGCAGTATTTT

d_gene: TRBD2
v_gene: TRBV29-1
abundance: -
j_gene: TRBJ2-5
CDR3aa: CSVEVAGTETQYF
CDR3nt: TGCAGCGTTGAGGTAGCGGGGACCGAGACCCAGTACTTC

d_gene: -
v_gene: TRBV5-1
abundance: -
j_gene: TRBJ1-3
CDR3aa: CASSLETGSGNTIYF
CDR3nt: TGCGCCAGCAGCTTAGAGACAGGCTCTGGAAACACCATATATTTT

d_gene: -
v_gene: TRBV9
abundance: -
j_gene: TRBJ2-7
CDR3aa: CASSVGKGAYEQYF
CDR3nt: TGTGCCAGCAGCGTAGGGAAGGGGGCCTACGAGCAGTACTTC

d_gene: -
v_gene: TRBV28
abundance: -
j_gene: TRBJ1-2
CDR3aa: CASSPTGNYGYTF
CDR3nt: TGTGCCAGCAGCCCTACAGGGAACTATGGCTACACCTTC

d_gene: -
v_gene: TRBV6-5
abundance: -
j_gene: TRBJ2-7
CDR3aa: CASSPRPYEQYF
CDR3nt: TGTGCCAGCAGTCCCAGACCTTACGAGCAGTACTTC

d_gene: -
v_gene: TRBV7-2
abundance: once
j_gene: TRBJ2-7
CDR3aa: CAGSLGRGYEQYF
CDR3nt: TGTGCCGGCAGCTTAGGCAGGGGCTACGAGCAGTACTTC

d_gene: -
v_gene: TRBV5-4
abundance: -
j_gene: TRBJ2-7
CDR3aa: CASSQGGGGQYF
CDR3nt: TGTGCCAGCAGCCAAGGGGGGGGAGGGCAGTACTTC

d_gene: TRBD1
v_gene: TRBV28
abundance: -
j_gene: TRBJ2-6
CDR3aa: CASTRRDSSGANVLTF
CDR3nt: TGTGCCAGCACCCGCCGGGACAGCTCTGGGGCCAACGTCCTGACTTTC

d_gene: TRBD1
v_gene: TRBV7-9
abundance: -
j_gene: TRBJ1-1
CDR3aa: CASTERDRGAEAFF
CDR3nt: TGTGCCAGCACGGAAAGGGACAGGGGGGCTGAAGCTTTCTTT

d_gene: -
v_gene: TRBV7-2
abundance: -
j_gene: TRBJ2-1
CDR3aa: CASSPSSTRVYHNEQFF
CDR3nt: TGTGCCAGCAGCCCCTCGAGCACTAGGGTTTACCACAATGAGCAGTTCTTC

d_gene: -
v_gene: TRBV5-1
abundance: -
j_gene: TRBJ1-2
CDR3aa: CASSYGPGGYTF
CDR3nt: TGCGCCAGCAGCTATGGGCCGGGTGGCTACACCTTC

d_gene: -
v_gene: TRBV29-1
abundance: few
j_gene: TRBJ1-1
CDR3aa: CSVSVAYTEAFF
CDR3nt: TGCAGCGTATCGGTGGCATACACTGAAGCTTTCTTT

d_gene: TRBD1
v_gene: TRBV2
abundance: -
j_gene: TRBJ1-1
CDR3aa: CASKPTGATEAFF
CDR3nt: TGTGCCAGCAAGCCGACAGGGGCCACTGAAGCTTTCTTT

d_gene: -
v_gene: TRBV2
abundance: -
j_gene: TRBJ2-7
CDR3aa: CASSEALAVPYEQYF
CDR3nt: TGTGCCAGCAGTGAAGCGCTGGCCGTCCCATACGAGCAGTACTTC

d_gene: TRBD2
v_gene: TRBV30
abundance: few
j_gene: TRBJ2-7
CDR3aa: CAWGRGLVGEQYF
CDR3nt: TGTGCCTGGGGTAGGGGACTAGTGGGCGAGCAGTACTTC

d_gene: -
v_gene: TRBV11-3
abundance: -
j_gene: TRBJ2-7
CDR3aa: CASSSGPSYEQYF
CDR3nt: TGTGCCAGCAGCTCGGGTCCCTCCTACGAGCAGTACTTC